This is a list of T cell receptor beta chains from one sample in a study of technical replicates of blood from four donors. Assay used: immunoSEQ multiplex PCR; TCRdb lists only in-frame clones, some missing. The table records approximately 73,000 clones, 85% to 95% of them present only once. Material for sequencing was T cells isolated from PBMCs. These TCRs come from a human donor in good health. CDR3s include the opening cysteine and the closing phenylalanine or tryptophan. A D gene is named only where the DNA matches it firmly. Expanded clones get a size class; other rows say once, few or many, or leave the size out.

>13|.|.|TRBV2|TRBJ2-5
TGTGCCAGCAGTGGGACTTCTCAAGAGACCCAGTACTTC
CASSGTSQETQYF
>13|.|few|TRBV4-1|TRBJ1-1
TGCGCCAGCAGCCACCCGGGGCAGGGGGAAGCTTTCTTT
CASSHPGQGEAFF
>13|.|.|TRBV27|TRBJ1-1
TGTGCCAGCAGTTTAGGCCCATCCACTGAAGCTTTCTTT
CASSLGPSTEAFF
>13|.|.|TRBV5-5|TRBJ2-3
TGTGCCAGCAGCCCCTCGCCAGGGGATACGCAGTATTTT
CASSPSPGDTQYF
>16|.|.|TRBV19|TRBJ2-1
TGTGCCAGTAGAATTAGTCGACAGAACCCCTACAATGAGCAGTTCTTC
CASRISRQNPYNEQFF
>15|TRBD1|.|TRBV2|TRBJ1-2
TGTGCCAGCAGTTCAACCGGGACAGGTTCTTATGGCTACACCTTC
CASSSTGTGSYGYTF
>12|.|once|TRBV2|TRBJ2-5
TGTGCCAGCTCCCTGAACAGGGAGACCCAGTACTTC
CASSLNRETQYF
>13|.|few|TRBV14|TRBJ1-1
TGTGCCAGCAGTTCTAGCTTGAACACTGAAGCTTTCTTT
CASSSSLNTEAFF
>17|.|once|TRBV7-9|TRBJ2-6
TGTGCCAGCACACACACAGGAATCAGCTCTGGGGCCAACGTCCTGACTTTC
CASTHTGISSGANVLTF
>17|.|.|TRBV4-1|TRBJ2-1
TGCGCCAGCAGCCAGAGCCGACTAGGCGTATCCTACAATGAGCAGTTCTTC
CASSQSRLGVSYNEQFF
>13|.|.|TRBV28|TRBJ2-7
TGTGCCAGCAGTTTGAGGCGAAACTACGAGCAGTACTTC
CASSLRRNYEQYF
>15|TRBD1|.|TRBV5-4|TRBJ2-2
TGTGCCAGCAGCTTTTTGACAGGGGGCATCGGGGAGCTGTTTTTT
CASSFLTGGIGELFF
>15|.|.|TRBV4-2|TRBJ1-2
TGTGCCAGCAGCCAATACGGCGGGGGGCTCTATGGCTACACCTTC
CASSQYGGGLYGYTF
>16|TRBD2|.|TRBV4-2|TRBJ2-7
TGTGCCAGCAGCCAAGGGACTAGCGGGATCTCCTACGAGCAGTACTTC
CASSQGTSGISYEQYF
>15|TRBD1|.|TRBV6-6|TRBJ2-5
TGTGCCAGCACCACCTGGGACAGGGGTTTTGAGACCCAGTACTTC
CASTTWDRGFETQYF
>14|.|.|TRBV5-4|TRBJ2-7
TGTGCCAGCAGCTCCGGGACTGCCCTCTCCGAGCAGTACTTC
CASSSGTALSEQYF
>15|TRBD1|.|TRBV6-6|TRBJ1-2
TGTGCCAGCAGTTACTCACAGGGGGCGTACTATGGCTACACCTTC
CASSYSQGAYYGYTF
>16|.|.|TRBV11-3|TRBJ2-3
TGTGCCAGCAGCTTAGGTTTCGGACAGAGCACAGATACGCAGTATTTT
CASSLGFGQSTDTQYF
>12|TRBD1|.|TRBV14|TRBJ1-2
TGTGCCAGCAGCCGCACAGGGGATGGCTACACCTTC
CASSRTGDGYTF
>13|.|.|TRBV19|TRBJ1-5
TGTGCCAGTAGTATAGGACAGCATCAGCCCCAGCATTTT
CASSIGQHQPQHF
>12|.|.|TRBV7-2|TRBJ2-3
TGTGCCAGCAGCCAAGCGCAGGGTACGCAGTATTTT
CASSQAQGTQYF
>16|.|.|TRBV9|TRBJ1-6
TGTGCCAGCAGCACGCAACATCAAGGGGGTAATTCACCCCTCCACTTT
CASSTQHQGGNSPLHF
>15|.|.|TRBV6-5|TRBJ1-3
TGTGCCAGCAGTTACTCCACTAAGGCTGGAAACACCATATATTTT
CASSYSTKAGNTIYF
>11|.|.|TRBV19|TRBJ1-5
TGTGCCACCACGGGGTGGCAGCCCCAGCATTTT
CATTGWQPQHF
>15|.|.|TRBV19|TRBJ2-5
TGTGCCAGTAGTCCGAGCGTGGGGCGGCAAGAGACCCAGTACTTC
CASSPSVGRQETQYF
>15|TRBD2|.|TRBV19|TRBJ2-1
TGTGCCAGTAGTCTCAGGACTAGCGGGGTGAATGAGCAGTTCTTC
CASSLRTSGVNEQFF
>14|.|.|TRBV11-3|TRBJ2-7
TGTGCCAGCAGCTTAGCTGTCAACACCTACGAGCAGTACTTC
CASSLAVNTYEQYF
>14|.|.|TRBV5-1|TRBJ1-5
TGCGCCAGCAGCTTTGAGCCGGGAAATCAGCCCCAGCATTTT
CASSFEPGNQPQHF
>16|.|.|TRBV5-1|TRBJ2-1
TGCGCCAGCAGCTTGAGCTTTAAAAGCTCCTACAATGAGCAGTTCTTC
CASSLSFKSSYNEQFF
>14|TRBD2|.|TRBV9|TRBJ2-1
TGTGCCAGCAGCTCCGGCGGGACTAGTAATGAGCAGTTCTTC
CASSSGGTSNEQFF
>14|.|.|TRBV11-2|TRBJ1-4
TGTGCCAGCAGCTTAGACTACAGTAATGAAAAACTGTTTTTT
CASSLDYSNEKLFF
>12|.|.|TRBV29-1|TRBJ1-2
TGCAGCGTCACGACAGCACCCCTGGGCTACACCTTC
CSVTTAPLGYTF
>14|.|.|TRBV6-5|TRBJ2-7
TGTGCCAGCAGCCCCAGACTCCTGTCCTACGAGCAGTACTTC
CASSPRLLSYEQYF
>16|TRBD1|.|TRBV5-1|TRBJ1-4
TGCGCCAGCAGCTTGGCCGGCGGAGAGACAGGGTGGCAACTGTTTTTT
CASSLAGGETGWQLFF
>14|TRBD1|few|TRBV29-1|TRBJ1-2
TGCAGCGTTGACCCCCGGACAGGGTCTAATGGCTACACCTTC
CSVDPRTGSNGYTF
>14|TRBD1|once|TRBV5-4|TRBJ1-2
TGTGCCAGCAGCTTGGACAGGGGGTGGCATGGCTACACCTTC
CASSLDRGWHGYTF
>11|.|.|TRBV29-1|TRBJ2-3
TGCACCACCAATCGGGAAGATACGCAGTATTTT
CTTNREDTQYF
>14|.|.|TRBV18|TRBJ2-7
TGTGCCAGCTCACCTATGCTATTATCCTACGAGCAGTACTTC
CASSPMLLSYEQYF
>16|TRBD1|.|TRBV25-1|TRBJ1-2
TGTGCCAGCAGTGAACCCGGGACAGCAAAGAACTATGGCTACACCTTC
CASSEPGTAKNYGYTF
>15|.|.|TRBV28|TRBJ2-3
TGTGCCAGCAGTTTGGGGGCGGGTGGGTTAGATACGCAGTATTTT
CASSLGAGGLDTQYF
>15|.|.|TRBV5-1|TRBJ2-7
TGCGCCAGCAGCAGCCCAGGGAATCTGGTCTACGAGCAGTACTTC
CASSSPGNLVYEQYF